Shown below are 28 T cell receptor beta chains from a single sample sequenced in a study of tumor-infiltrating lymphocytes in primary liver carcinoma. Blood RNA came from unsorted whole blood; germline DNA was also extracted. Starting from 400 to 500 ng of total RNA, TCR beta cDNA was produced with a primer in the constant region. Each TCR beta library was derived from three nested multiplex PCR rounds that employed slightly modified ARM-PCR. The two initial PCR rounds, around 10 cycles each, used TRBV1-TRBV30 forward and C-beta reverse primers. A single record per CDR3 protein comes from TCRdb applying MiXCR to the multiplex PCR reads. This table holds about 210,000 distinct CDR3 sequences, 65% found once. The sequencing sample was made of peripheral blood. The origin of the receptors is a woman aged 60 to 75 with primary liver carcinoma and hepatitis B virus infection.

In regard to this clonotype: Germline and junction disagree at one end, which may indicate a read error. The chain carries TRBV29-1 and TRBJ2-3; 9 positions agree with TRBD2. Germline CDR1 and CDR2: SQVTM and ANQGSEA. The CDR3 extends over 14 amino acids. The CDR3 coding sequence is TGCAACGGTGCGGGAGGGATCGGGACAGATACGCAATATTTT. Amino acid sequence: CNGAGGIGTDTQYF.

Points on this clonotype: The junction departs from the called germline gene at one end, perhaps through a read error. The CDR3 here is CASRFEQNYCYTF. The CDR3 DNA is TGTGCCAGCAGGTTCGAGCAGAACTATTGCTACACCTTC. V is TRBV6-5 and J is TRBJ1-2; D unclear. CDR3 length: 13 residues. Germline assignment: CDR1 MNHEY and CDR2 SVGAGI.

As for this clonotype: This may come from a read error, since a much larger clone is one base off. This rearrangement joins TRBV6-5 to TRBJ2-5; a weak D match, TRBD2 (6 bases). From germline, CDR1 is MNHEY and CDR2 SVGAGI. The CDR3 is 17 amino acids. The CDR3 here is CASSYQSPGLLQETHYF. The CDR3 DNA reads TGTGCCAGCAGTTACCAATCCCCGGGACTCCTGCAAGAGACCCATTACTTC.

Concerning this clonotype: With a much larger clone just one base away, this may be a read error. V gene TRBV6-2 or TRBV6-3 combines with J gene TRBJ1-5, with D unclear. Germline-derived CDR1 and CDR2 are MNHEY and SVGEGT. The CDR3 is 17 amino acids. The CDR3, as DNA: TGTGCCACCAGTTACCCCTCGATGGGCTTGGGCAATCAGCCCCAGCATTTT. It is translated as CATSYPSMGLGNQPQHF.

On this clonotype: Compared with germline, one end of the junction differs, possibly owing to a read error. The gene calls are TRBV11-1 and TRBJ1-4; the D is unclear. The CDR3 loop spans 15 amino acids. Germline CDR1 and CDR2: SGHAT and FQDESV (reference sequence). The CDR3 nucleotides read TGTGCCGGCAGCCGTCCGACGGGTGGTAGTGAAAAACTGTTTTTC. Amino acids: CAGSRPTGGSEKLFF.

The V call is TRBV6-9, the J call TRBJ1-2; D gene ambiguous. Looked up from germline, CDR1 is MNHGY and CDR2 is SVAAGI. Trimming shortened V by 6 bases and J by 1 base, and 33 bases separated the two germline ends. The CDR3 runs to 21 residues. CDR3 coding DNA: TGTGCCAGCAGGGTACCTGGACGGCAAATCCAGCCGGTTCAGAATAACTATGGCTACACCTTC. Translated: CASRVPGRQIQPVQNNYGYTF.

The chain recombines TRBV18 with TRBJ2-7; 10 bases are a match to TRBD2. The CDR3 is made up of 15 amino acids. CDR1 is KGHSH, CDR2 LQKENI, per germline. Trimming cost V 4 bases and J 5 bases; bases outside gene matches: 8. In DNA form, the CDR3 reads TGTGCCAGCTCACTAGCGGGAGGAGCCGGCGACGAGCAGTACTTC. Its translation: CASSLAGGAGDEQYF. Together with reference TRBV18 and TRBJ2-7, the CDR3 gives the full variable domain: NAGVMQNPRHLVRRRGQEARLRCSPMKGHSHVYWYRQLPEEGLKFMVYLQKENIIDESGMPKERFSAEFPKEGPSILRIQQVVRGDSAAYFCASSLAGGAGDEQYFGPGTRLTVT.

The chain couples TRBV11-1 to TRBJ2-1, with D hard to call. This CDR3 contains 13 residues. The ends were cut back, 5 bases at V and 6 bases at J, with 11 bases in the middle. CDR1 is SGHAT and CDR2 is FQDESV in the germline V gene (reference sequence). CDR3 in DNA: TGTGCCAGCAGCGACCGTCATCCCAATGAGCAGTTCTTC. As protein: CASSDRHPNEQFF.

There are many counts of this clonotype. This chain links TRBV12-3 or TRBV12-4 with TRBJ2-1, with TRBD2 matching over 10 bases. V lost 7 bases, J lost 4 bases, and 7 bases stayed unmatched. The CDR3 covers 15 residues. CDR3 region: CASNLAGDYYNEQFF. The CDR3 coding sequence is TGTGCCAGCAACCTAGCGGGAGACTATTACAATGAGCAGTTCTTC.

This clonotype was found once. The conserved closing phenylalanine or tryptophan is absent in this CDR3, likely reflecting a read error. The chain uses TRBV11-2 and TRBJ2-7; 7 bases are shared with TRBD1. Per germline, CDR1 SGHAT and CDR2 FQNNGV. The CDR3 is 15 residues long. The CDR3 reads CTSSLDWTGPYEQYL. CDR3 nucleotides: TGTACCAGCAGCTTAGATTGGACAGGACCTTACGAGCAGTACCTC.

V gene TRBV11-3 combines with J gene TRBJ1-1; unclear D gene. CDR1 is SGHNT, CDR2 YENEEA, per germline. V gave up 10 bases and J gave up 5 bases, with 20 bases separating them. The CDR3 is made up of 14 amino acids. For the CDR3, the DNA is TGTGCCACCACTGTCGACACTTCAGCGACTGAAGCTTTCTTT. Translation: CATTVDTSATEAFF. Complete variable domain (other parts from reference TRBV11-3 and TRBJ1-1): EAGVVQSPRYKIIEKKQPVAFWCNPISGHNTLYWYLQNLGQGPELLIRYENEEAVDDSQLPKDRFSAERLKGVDSTLKIQPAELGDSAVYLCATTVDTSATEAFFGQGTRLTVV.

V and J are TRBV6-1 and TRBJ1-2, with a possible D match to TRBD1 (5 bases). CDR3 length: 16 amino acids. Trimming left V 1 base short and J 8 bases short, with 20 bases between. Germline-derived CDR1 and CDR2 are MNHNS and SASEGT. The CDR3 region has the DNA TGTGCCAGCAGTGAAGGTGGAGGGGTCGGTGCTATGGGCTACACCTTC. Amino acid sequence: CASSEGGGVGAMGYTF.

This clonotype turned up a few times. The chain has TRBV5-6 and TRBJ2-7; no clear D gene. Germline V gene data show CDR1 as SGHDT and CDR2 as YYEEEE. V lost 1 base, J lost 0 bases, and 11 bases lay in between. This CDR3 is 15 amino acids long. The CDR3 region has the DNA TGTGCCAGCAGCTTGTTAGTTACTCCCTCCTACGAGCAGTACTTC. The encoded protein is CASSLLVTPSYEQYF. Full variable domain (remainder filled in from reference TRBV5-6 and TRBJ2-7): DAGVTQSPTHLIKTRGQQVTLRCSPKSGHDTVSWYQQALGQGPQFIFQYYEEEERQRGNFPDRFSGHQFPNYSSELNVNALLLGDSALYLCASSLLVTPSYEQYFGPGTRLTVT.

Turning to this clonotype: Relative to the germline gene, one junction end is altered; a read error may explain this. V usage is TRBV11-2 and J usage is TRBJ1-2; D may be TRBD1 (6 bases). The CDR3 totals 14 residues. Per germline, CDR1 SGHAT and CDR2 FQNNGV. This CDR3 is CASSWGGPGYGDTF. Here the CDR3 DNA reads TGTGCCAGCAGCTGGGGGGGGCCGGGCTATGGCGACACCTTC.

Regarding this clonotype: This is likely a read error, given that the CDR3 carries no conserved phenylalanine or tryptophan at its end. The rearrangement links TRBV10-2 to TRBJ1-5; D remains unclear. V was trimmed by 8 bases and J by 2 bases, leaving 7 bases between them. The CDR3 spans 12 residues. Germline V gene data show CDR1 as WSHSY and CDR2 as SAAADI. CDR3: CASPSRNQPQHL. As DNA, the CDR3 is TGCGCCAGCCCCTCACGCAATCAGCCCCAGCATCTT.

Worth noting for this clonotype: This may be a read error: a much more frequent sequence differs by one nucleotide. Since no conserved phenylalanine or tryptophan closes the CDR3, a read error is the likely cause. V is TRBV5-6 and J is TRBJ2-5, with 8 positions matching TRBD1. Germline lookup yields CDR1 SGHDT and CDR2 YYEEEE. The junction had 9 bases not matched to a gene; V was cut back by 4 bases and J by 4 bases. The CDR3 covers 15 residues. DNA of the CDR3: TGTGCCAGCAGCCCGGATACAGGGGGGAGAGAGACCCAGTACCTC. Amino acids: CASSPDTGGRETQYL.

On this clonotype itself: Germline is not matched at one junction end, which may reflect a read error. The chain combines TRBV5-1 with TRBJ1-2; 8 nucleotides match TRBD1. Germline lookup yields CDR1 SGHRS and CDR2 YFSETQ. This CDR3 is built from 13 residues. The CDR3: CANSLGTGDGYTF. The CDR3 nucleotides read TGCGCCAACAGCCTGGGGACAGGCGATGGCTACACCTTC.

Comments on this clonotype: The CDR3 does not end in the conserved phenylalanine or tryptophan, so this is likely a read error. The J gene is TRBJ2-7, the V gene TRBV11-3; TRBD1 agrees at 12 bases. Germline V gives CDR1 SGHNT, CDR2 YENEEA. The CDR3 loop spans 15 amino acids. V was pared by 6 bases and J by 4 bases, with 7 bases of the junction left unmatched. Here the CDR3 DNA reads TGTGCCAGCAGTCCCGGGACAGGGGGCAATTACGAGCAGTACATC. Translation gives CASSPGTGGNYEQYI.

This clonotype appeared once. The junction does not match germline at one end; this may be a read error. This chain connects TRBV11-1 to TRBJ1-5; D gene ambiguous. Germline V gives CDR1 SGHAT, CDR2 FQDESV (reference sequence). The CDR3 runs to 14 residues. This chain's CDR3 is CASSLEGSIQPQHF. The CDR3 DNA sequence: TGTGCCAGTAGCTTAGAAGGGAGCATTCAGCCCCAGCATTTT.

Remarks on this clonotype: A much bigger clone sits one base away, suggesting this may be a read error. This chain links TRBV12-3 or TRBV12-4 with TRBJ2-7; D perhaps matches TRBD1 (6 bases). V lost 6 bases, J lost 2 bases, and 20 bases lay in between. The length of the CDR3 is 16 residues. The CDR3 DNA reads TGTGCCAGCAGCAAATACGGATTGGGACATGCCTACGAGCAGTACTTC. It yields the protein CASSKYGLGHAYEQYF.

Worth noting for this clonotype: The CDR3 end shows no conserved phenylalanine or tryptophan, and so a read error is likely. This chain uses TRBV11-1 with TRBJ2-7, with 7 nucleotides matching TRBD1. There are 15 residues in the CDR3. Germline CDR1 and CDR2: SGHAT and FQDESV (reference sequence). The CDR3 loop reads CASSYPQGPSYGQYI. As DNA, the CDR3 is TGTGCCAGCAGCTACCCACAGGGGCCGTCCTACGGGCAGTACATC.

The table lists this clonotype with a count of one. Germline and junction disagree at one end, which may indicate a read error. The rearrangement links TRBV4-2 to TRBJ2-5, with 11 positions matching TRBD2. This CDR3 has 16 amino acids. The germline gives CDR1 LGHNA, CDR2 YNFKEQ. The DNA for the CDR3 is TGTGCCGGCAGTCAAGATTTAACTAGCGGGAGTGAGACCCAGTACTTC. As protein: CAGSQDLTSGSETQYF.

In regard to this clonotype: This may be a read error, as it is one base from a much larger clone. This chain links TRBV5-1 with TRBJ2-7, with D possibly being TRBD2 (5 bases). Germline loops: CDR1 SGHRS, CDR2 YFSETQ. V lost 2 bases to trimming and J lost 4 bases, with 16 bases between them. The CDR3 totals 15 residues. The CDR3 loop reads CASSFSVRTRYEQYF. The CDR3 DNA reads as TGCGCCAGCAGCTTTAGCGTGAGAACTCGATACGAGCAGTACTTC. Together with reference TRBV5-1 and TRBJ2-7, the CDR3 gives the full variable domain: KAGVTQTPRYLIKTRGQQVTLSCSPISGHRSVSWYQQTPGQGLQFLFEYFSETQRNKGNFPGRFSGRQFSNSRSEMNVSTLELGDSALYLCASSFSVRTRYEQYFGPGTRLTVT.

This clonotype was counted ten times or more. The chain joins TRBV6-7 to TRBJ2-7; 8 bases line up with TRBD2. TRBV6-7 is filed as an ORF, its function uncertain. The CDR3 covers 13 residues. The V segment lost 5 bases and the J segment 3 bases; nucleotides outside the gene matches: 3. CDR3 in DNA: TGTGCCAGCAGTGCGGGGACTAGCTACGAGCAGTACTTC. Amino acid sequence: CASSAGTSYEQYF.

The chain recombines TRBV2 with TRBJ2-2; D ambiguous. The germline V and J ends were trimmed by 6 bases and 0 bases, with 5 bases remaining between them. This CDR3 spans 13 amino acids. Germline lookup yields CDR1 SNHLY and CDR2 FYNNEI. Here the CDR3 reads CASRRPNTGELFF. The DNA of the CDR3 is TGTGCCAGCAGACGCCCGAACACCGGGGAGCTGTTTTTT.

Turning to this clonotype: This clone may be a read error of a much larger clone one base away. The chain couples TRBV6-5 to TRBJ2-7; 12 positions agree with TRBD1. The CDR3 is 15 amino acids. After removal of 5 bases from V and 5 bases from J, the junction contained 7 bases not matched to a gene. Germline lookup yields CDR1 MNHEY and CDR2 SVGAGI. The CDR3 DNA reads TGTGCCAGCAGTCACTGGGACAGGGGGCCGGACGAGCAGTACTTC. It yields the protein CASSHWDRGPDEQYF.

CDR3 loop: CASSSGRVHNEQFF. The CDR3, as DNA: TGTGCCAGCAGCTCCGGGCGGGTCCACAATGAGCAGTTCTTC. The genes are TRBV7-9 and TRBJ2-1, with D possibly being TRBD2 (5 bases). The CDR3 is 14 residues long. Trimming removed 4 bases at V and 5 bases at J, with 12 bases between. Germline assignment: CDR1 SEHNR and CDR2 FQNEAQ (reference sequence).

The chain couples TRBV11-2 to TRBJ1-4, with D possibly matching TRBD1 (6 bases). Per germline, CDR1 SGHAT and CDR2 FQNNGV. Trimming took off 5 bases at V and 5 bases at J, with 15 bases between the two ends. This CDR3 is built from 15 residues. This CDR3 reads CASSKLGAGNEKLFF. The CDR3 bases are TGTGCCAGCAGCAAGCTGGGGGCGGGAAATGAAAAACTGTTTTTT.